One and the same sample provided the 24 T cell receptor beta chains below, sequenced in a study of CD8 T cells in ankylosing spondylitis. One entry per CDR3 protein, called by TCRdb with MiXCR from the 5' RACE reads. The table has 150,000 to 200,000 distinct CDR3 sequences, 11% seen once. Sequences were obtained from blood, either unsorted or a sorted T cell fraction (not recorded which). All receptors come from a male donor with ankylosing spondylitis or in good health (not recorded which).

This clonotype was picked up a small number of times. DNA of the CDR3: TGCGCCAGCAGCCAAACACGGGAGGCTGGGGCCAACGTCCTGACTTTC. Translating it yields CASSQTREAGANVLTF. The J gene is TRBJ2-6, the V gene TRBV4-1; 7 bases are shared with TRBD2. Germline assignment: CDR1 MGHRA and CDR2 YSYEKL. Trimming removed 2 bases from V and 2 bases from J; junction bases left unmatched: 3. The CDR3 is made up of 16 amino acids.

The gene calls are TRBV29-1 and TRBJ2-1, with D uncertain. From germline, CDR1 is SQVTM and CDR2 ANQGSEA. The CDR3 totals 11 residues. V was pared by 8 bases and J by 4 bases, with 9 bases between. The CDR3 region is CSSTGYNEQFF. The CDR3 DNA follows: TGCAGCTCGACTGGATACAATGAGCAGTTCTTC.

This clonotype was seen more than once but under ten times. J is TRBJ1-3 and V is TRBV20-1, with 9 positions matching TRBD1. The germline CDR1 and CDR2 sequences are DFQATT and SNEGSKA (reference sequence). Trimming cost V 3 bases and J 2 bases; bases outside gene matches: 5. The CDR3 is 15 residues long. The CDR3 DNA reads as TGCAGTGCTAGTCCCGGGACAGGGCCTGGAAACACCATATATTTT. It translates to CSASPGTGPGNTIYF.

The chain joins TRBV10-3 to TRBJ1-2; no clear D gene. CDR1 is ENHRY and CDR2 is SYGVKD in the germline V gene. This CDR3 is 13 amino acids long. V dropped 2 bases and J dropped 0 bases, with 4 bases sitting between them. The CDR3 region is CAISETANYGYTF. CDR3 DNA: TGTGCCATCAGTGAGACAGCTAACTATGGCTACACCTTC.

This clonotype has at least ten counts. This sequence joins TRBV12-3 or TRBV12-4 and TRBJ2-1; D is possibly TRBD1 (6 bases). V shed 6 bases and J shed 7 bases, with 10 bases lying between them. The CDR3 runs 12 residues. The CDR3 region has the DNA TGTGCCAGCAGGTTACAGGGAAATGAGCAGTTCTTC. The encoded protein is CASRLQGNEQFF.

Ten or more counts support this clonotype. This chain connects TRBV12-3 or TRBV12-4 to TRBJ2-7; D unresolved. The V end lost 2 bases, the J end lost 4 bases, and 3 bases lay between the germline ends. The CDR3 contains 11 residues. The CDR3 reads CASSLIYEQYF. The CDR3 DNA sequence: TGTGCCAGCAGTTTAATTTACGAGCAGTACTTC.

This clonotype has a count of ten or more. This chain connects TRBV28 to TRBJ2-5, with 8 bases fitting TRBD1. Germline V gene data show CDR1 as MDHEN and CDR2 as SYDVKM. The CDR3 spans 15 residues. Unmatched junction bases numbered 9, after V lost 5 bases and J lost 4 bases. The CDR3 here is CASSLGQGAPETQYF. Written as DNA, the CDR3 is TGTGCCAGCAGTCTGGGGCAGGGGGCTCCAGAGACCCAGTACTTC.

This clonotype was counted at least ten times. The chain is built from TRBV9 and TRBJ1-2; TRBD1 might be the D (6 bases). V was shortened by 0 bases and J by 6 bases, with 9 bases between the two germline ends. This CDR3 region has 13 residues. Germline V CDR1 and CDR2: SGDLS, YYNGEE. The CDR3 DNA reads as TGTGCCAGCAGCGTAGGCCAGGGGAATGGCTACACCTTC. It yields the protein CASSVGQGNGYTF.

This clonotype occurred many times. The chain joins TRBV10-1 to TRBJ1-1, with no clear D. Germline V gives CDR1 WNHNN, CDR2 SYGVQD (reference sequence). The CDR3 covers 16 residues. The V end lost 0 bases, the J end lost 2 bases, and 13 bases lay between the germline ends. The CDR3 sequence is CASSESRRADNTEAFF. In DNA, the CDR3 is TGCGCCAGCAGTGAGTCGAGAAGGGCCGACAACACTGAAGCTTTCTTT.

In its sample, this clonotype was seen many times. The chain links TRBV24-1 to TRBJ2-2; 10 positions match TRBD1. Trimming at V came to 7 bases and at J to 3 bases, leaving 1 base not matched to a gene. The CDR3 contains 14 residues. Germline V gene sequence: CDR1 KGHDR, CDR2 SFDVKD. CDR3 amino acids: CATRGTGDTGELFF. The CDR3 nucleotides read TGTGCCACCAGAGGGACAGGGGACACCGGGGAGCTGTTTTTT.

In its sample, this clonotype was seen many times. The rearrangement links TRBV2 to TRBJ2-3, with D hard to call. Per germline, CDR1 SNHLY and CDR2 FYNNEI. This CDR3 is built from 12 residues. Trimming took off 5 bases at V and 6 bases at J, with 9 bases between the two ends. CDR3 region: CASSLLADTQYF. CDR3 DNA: TGTGCCAGCAGTCTACTTGCGGATACGCAGTATTTT.

This clonotype appeared many times. The V gene is TRBV19, the J gene TRBJ1-1; maybe TRBD1 (6 bases). Germline assignment: CDR1 LNHDA and CDR2 SQIVND (reference sequence). Trimming pared 0 bases from V and 5 bases from J, leaving 7 bases between. This CDR3 has 13 residues. The CDR3, as DNA: TGTGCCAGTAGTATAGAAGGGACAACTGAAGCTTTCTTT. Its protein product is CASSIEGTTEAFF. The variable domain in full, with the rest retrieved from reference TRBV19 and TRBJ1-1, is DGGITQSPKYLFRKEGQNVTLSCEQNLNHDAMYWYRQDPGQGLRLIYYSQIVNDFQKGDIAEGYSVSREKKESFPLTVTSAQKNPTAFYLCASSIEGTTEAFFGQGTRLTVV.

This clonotype came up many times. The chain is built from TRBV6-2 or TRBV6-3 and TRBJ1-2; perhaps TRBD1 as D (5 bases). The ends were cut back, 0 bases at V and 0 bases at J, with 8 bases in the middle. The germline V gene has CDR1 MNHEY and CDR2 SVGEGT. The CDR3 contains 15 residues. Written as DNA, the CDR3 is TGTGCCAGCAGTTACTCGCTCAGGGCTAACTATGGCTACACCTTC. As protein: CASSYSLRANYGYTF.

This chain uses TRBV29-1 with TRBJ2-7, with D perhaps TRBD2 (6 bases). Germline V gene lookup returns CDR1 SQVTM and CDR2 ANQGSEA. The CDR3 is 14 residues long. The V end was cut by 4 bases, the J end by 0 bases, with 13 bases between. CDR3 nucleotide sequence: TGCAGCGTTGCTGGAGGGAGGAGCTCCTACGAGCAGTACTTC. Encoded protein: CSVAGGRSSYEQYF.

This clonotype occurred many times. The chain has TRBV24-1 and TRBJ2-7, with a possible D match to TRBD1 (6 bases). V dropped 1 base and J dropped 0 bases, with 15 bases sitting between them. Germline loops: CDR1 KGHDR, CDR2 SFDVKD. CDR3 length equals 17 residues. Here the CDR3 reads CATSDFVWGPFSYEQYF. The CDR3 bases are TGTGCCACCAGTGATTTTGTTTGGGGGCCTTTCTCCTACGAGCAGTACTTC.

This clonotype was observed at least ten times. The CDR3 DNA follows: TGCGCCAGCAGCTTGGAATCGGGTTTCAATCAGCCCCAGCATTTT. Protein product: CASSLESGFNQPQHF. This rearrangement joins TRBV5-1 to TRBJ1-5; no clear D gene. The germline CDR1 and CDR2 sequences are SGHRS and YFSETQ. The CDR3 runs 15 residues. The V gene lost 0 bases and the J gene lost 3 bases, with 10 bases spanning the gap.

This clonotype was picked up many times. The chain has TRBV24-1 and TRBJ2-2; a possible D gene is TRBD2 (6 bases). Trimming removed 10 bases from V and 2 bases from J, with 10 bases in between. Per the germline V gene, CDR1 is KGHDR and CDR2 is SFDVKD. The CDR3 sequence is 13 residues long. The chain's CDR3 is CATRLGNTGELFF. The DNA for the CDR3 is TGTGCCACTCGACTAGGAAACACCGGGGAGCTGTTTTTT.

This clonotype has ten or more counts. The chain combines TRBV11-2 with TRBJ2-3, with D possibly called TRBD1 or TRBD2 (5 bases each). This CDR3 is built from 13 residues. Trimming pared 5 bases from V and 7 bases from J, leaving 13 bases between. Per the germline V gene, CDR1 is SGHAT and CDR2 is FQNNGV. As DNA, the CDR3 is TGTGCCAGCAGCCCCGGGGCGGGTTATACGCAGTATTTT. Translated, it gives CASSPGAGYTQYF.

Comments on this clonotype: The junction and the germline gene differ at one end; a read error may be behind it. The CDR3 protein is CAISDNPYNAQFF. For the CDR3, the DNA is TGTGCCATCAGTGACAACCCATACAATGCGCAGTTCTTC. The V and J genes are TRBV10-3 and TRBJ2-1, with D hard to call. Germline CDR1 ENHRY, CDR2 SYGVKD. CDR3 length: 13 amino acids.

The CDR3 DNA sequence: TGTGCCAGCAGCCGTCGACAGGGAGTTTTGAATGAGCAGTTCTTC. Protein product: CASSRRQGVLNEQFF. The chain employs TRBV5-6 and TRBJ2-1; 7 positions agree with TRBD1. CDR1 SGHDT and CDR2 YYEEEE come from the germline V gene. The CDR3 covers 15 residues. V lost 4 bases and J lost 7; bases outside the gene matches: 11.

The gene calls are TRBV29-1 and TRBJ1-2; D uncertain. The CDR3 has 12 residues. The V gene lost 5 bases and the J gene lost 0 bases, with 7 bases spanning the gap. The germline CDR1 and CDR2 sequences are SQVTM and ANQGSEA. CDR3 DNA: TGCAGCGTTCGCCCGACTAACTATGGCTACACCTTC. Its translation: CSVRPTNYGYTF.

This clonotype was seen many times. The chain combines TRBV6-6 with TRBJ2-1; tentatively, D is TRBD1 (6 bases). In germline, CDR1 is MNHNY, CDR2 SVGAGI (reference sequence). Trimming shortened V by 10 bases and J by 2 bases, and 9 bases separated the two germline ends. This CDR3 has 12 residues. In nucleotides, the CDR3 is TGTGCCATTGGACAGCCCTACAATGAGCAGTTCTTC. Translation: CAIGQPYNEQFF.

This clonotype was picked up many times. The genes are TRBV5-1 and TRBJ1-4; D is undetermined. The CDR3 length is 14 residues. With 0 bases removed from V and 8 bases from J, the gap between germline ends came to 11 bases. Germline values: CDR1 SGHRS, CDR2 YFSETQ. CDR3 region: CASSLGSQEEKLFF. DNA of the CDR3: TGCGCCAGCAGCTTGGGGTCACAAGAAGAAAAACTGTTTTTT.

The chain employs TRBV11-2 and TRBJ2-1; unclear D gene. V lost 1 base to trimming and J lost 5 bases, with 12 bases between them. The CDR3 is 15 residues long. Germline lookup yields CDR1 SGHAT and CDR2 FQNNGV. CDR3 amino acids: CASSLVGPSNNEQFF. DNA of the CDR3: TGTGCCAGCAGCTTAGTAGGTCCATCCAACAATGAGCAGTTCTTC.